A single sample is the source of the 20 T cell receptor beta chains below, sequenced in a study of CD8 T cells in ankylosing spondylitis listed by TCRdb under 2017. The research as a whole found: Blood from ankylosing spondylitis patients appeared to be characterized by a TCR beta motif made up of under ten highly homologous amino acid variants.

Antigens for these TCRs are unknown. The receptor library was made with 5' RACE. The sequencing machine was an Illumina HiSeq 2500. Using fastp trimming at Q25 and MiXCR clonotype assembly, TCRdb reanalyzed the public sequencing data and kept in-frame beta chains. All rows with the same CDR3 protein become a single entry with the most common DNA and genes. The sample table shows 200,000 to 250,000 distinct CDR3 sequences, and around 16% are seen once. Approximately 46% of the sample belongs to the ten largest clones. Sequencing input: blood, either unsorted or a sorted T cell fraction (not recorded which). These receptors came from a male donor with ankylosing spondylitis.

This clonotype was seen a few times. The chain joins TRBV2 to TRBJ2-1; 8 nucleotides match TRBD1. J gave up 8 bases and V 7 bases, and 7 bases lay outside the gene matches. CDR1 and CDR2 (germline): SNHLY, FYNNEI. There are 13 residues in the CDR3. CDR3 DNA: TGTGCCAGCACCGGACAGGGCGCCCATGAGCAGTTCTTC. Amino acids: CASTGQGAHEQFF.

The genes are TRBV12-3 or TRBV12-4 and TRBJ2-7; 7 bases map to TRBD1. After removal of 5 bases from V and 5 bases from J, the junction contained 9 bases not matched to a gene. The CDR3 has 14 residues. CDR3 coding DNA: TGTGCCAGCAGTGTCCGGGACAGTGGCCACGAGCAGTACTTC. Amino acid sequence: CASSVRDSGHEQYF.

The CDR3 region is CASSLVGRDGETQYF. CDR3 nucleotides: TGTGCCAGCAGCTTAGTTGGCAGGGATGGGGAGACCCAGTACTTC. The rearrangement joins TRBV7-9 to TRBJ2-5; D perhaps matches TRBD1 (5 bases). Germline CDR1 and CDR2: SEHNR and FQNEAQ (reference sequence). The CDR3 sequence is 15 residues long. Trimming pared 1 base from V and 5 bases from J, leaving 14 bases between.

The V gene is TRBV15, the J gene TRBJ2-1; TRBD2 matches at 7 bases. CDR1 and CDR2 (germline): LNHNV, YYDKDF (reference sequence). Trimming at V came to 8 bases and at J to 3 bases, leaving 13 bases not matched to a gene. The CDR3 runs 16 residues. CDR3 protein: CATSPLGLADYNEQFF. CDR3 nucleotide sequence: TGTGCCACCTCACCCTTGGGGCTAGCGGACTACAATGAGCAGTTCTTC.

This clonotype has only a few counts. The V and J genes are TRBV7-6 and TRBJ2-2; D remains unclear. The V gene lost 1 base and the J gene lost 0 bases, with 6 bases spanning the gap. The CDR3 contains 15 residues. Germline CDR1 reads SGHVS; CDR2 reads FNYEAQ. Here the CDR3 reads CASSLDFSNTGELFF. CDR3 nucleotide sequence: TGTGCCAGCAGCTTAGACTTTTCGAACACCGGGGAGCTGTTTTTT.

The rearrangement uses TRBV15 and TRBJ2-2; D remains unclear. The V end lost 8 bases, the J end lost 4 bases, and 23 bases lay between the germline ends. This CDR3 has 17 amino acids. Per germline, CDR1 LNHNV and CDR2 YYDKDF (reference sequence). This CDR3 reads CATAPIDNPRGTGELFF. The DNA of the CDR3 is TGTGCCACCGCTCCCATTGACAACCCTCGTGGCACCGGGGAGCTGTTTTTT. Full variable domain (remainder filled in from reference TRBV15 and TRBJ2-2): DAMVIQNPRYQVTQFGKPVTLSCSQTLNHNVMYWYQQKSSQAPKLLFHYYDKDFNNEADTPDNFQSRRPNTSFCFLDIRSPGLGDTAMYLCATAPIDNPRGTGELFFGEGSRLTVL.

This clonotype was picked up a small number of times. This chain links TRBV9 with TRBJ2-7, with D unresolved. Trimming removed 4 bases at V and 0 bases at J, with 8 bases between. Germline V CDR1 and CDR2: SGDLS, YYNGEE. The CDR3 consists of 13 residues. The CDR3 spells CASSKGNSYEQYF. The CDR3 region has the DNA TGTGCCAGCAGCAAGGGAAACTCCTACGAGCAGTACTTC.

The chain links TRBV11-2 to TRBJ2-1, with 13 bases matching TRBD2. The germline CDR1 and CDR2 sequences are SGHAT and FQNNGV. The CDR3 is made up of 16 amino acids. The CDR3 spells CARPLGTSGVDNEQFF. The CDR3 DNA sequence: TGTGCTCGGCCTCTGGGGACTAGCGGGGTCGACAATGAGCAGTTCTTC.

A word on this clonotype: At one end, the junction sequence differs from germline, possibly due to a read error. The chain links TRBV4-2 to TRBJ2-5; D is possibly TRBD1 or TRBD2 (5 bases each). The CDR3 covers 23 residues. Germline V gene lookup returns CDR1 LGHNA and CDR2 YNFKEQ. DNA for the CDR3: TGTGCCAGCAGCCAAGAGCTGGTCGTAGGGGTAGACCCTAGCCGTCTCCTACAAGAGACCCGGTACTTC. Its protein is CASSQELVVGVDPSRLLQETRYF.

This clonotype was recorded a few times. V and J are TRBV29-1 and TRBJ2-1; 9 positions match TRBD2. Germline lookup yields CDR1 SQVTM and CDR2 ANQGSEA. V gave up 6 bases and J gave up 9 bases; unmatched junction bases: 6. The CDR3 spans 12 residues. The CDR3 region has the DNA TGCAGCGTCATGACTAGCGGAGTTGAGCAGTTCTTC. This gives the protein CSVMTSGVEQFF.

This clonotype was seen ten or more times. The chain recombines TRBV12-3 or TRBV12-4 with TRBJ2-5; D call uncertain. The CDR3 is 13 residues long. The germline V and J ends were trimmed by 3 bases and 5 bases, with 10 bases remaining between them. The CDR3 reads CASSFLGPETQYF. The CDR3 nucleotides are TGTGCCAGCAGTTTTCTCGGCCCCGAGACCCAGTACTTC.

The rearrangement joins TRBV7-2 to TRBJ2-7; D uncertain. This CDR3 contains 15 residues. Trimming took 1 base from V and 3 from J, leaving 13 bases between them. CDR1 and CDR2 from the germline V gene are SGHTA and FQGNSA. The CDR3 DNA is TGTGCCAGCAGCTTAGATACAGCCCCATTCTACGAGCAGTACTTC. Translating gives CASSLDTAPFYEQYF.

This clonotype showed up just a few times. The rearrangement joins TRBV6-5 to TRBJ1-1; D possibly corresponds to TRBD1 (6 bases). The CDR3 contains 14 residues. CDR1 is MNHEY and CDR2 is SVGAGI in the germline V gene. The V end lost 2 bases, the J end lost 4 bases, and 11 bases lay between the germline ends. The CDR3 region has the DNA TGTGCCAGCAGTTACCCGGGGGGGGCCACTGAAGCTTTCTTT. It encodes CASSYPGGATEAFF.

This clonotype appeared a few times. The J gene is TRBJ1-2, the V gene TRBV2, with D perhaps TRBD1 (6 bases). The germline gives CDR1 SNHLY, CDR2 FYNNEI. The CDR3 has 16 amino acids. Trimming took 0 bases from V and 6 from J, leaving 17 bases between them. The CDR3: CASSEARGGVGDGYTF. The CDR3 coding sequence is TGTGCCAGCAGTGAAGCCCGGGGGGGCGTGGGGGATGGCTACACCTTC.

The rearrangement links TRBV10-3 to TRBJ2-2; possibly TRBD2 for D (5 bases). The CDR3 loop spans 14 amino acids. The V end lost 4 bases, the J end lost 6 bases, and 12 bases lay between the germline ends. Looked up from germline, CDR1 is ENHRY and CDR2 is SYGVKD. The CDR3 region has the DNA TGTGCCATCAGTGGGACTCTTGTGGCCGGGGAGCTGTTTTTT. It translates to CAISGTLVAGELFF.

This clonotype was counted only a few times. The chain joins TRBV4-3 to TRBJ2-2, with D tentatively TRBD2 (5 bases). CDR3 length: 17 amino acids. Germline values: CDR1 LGHNA, CDR2 YSLEER. With 0 bases removed from V and 2 bases from J, the gap between germline ends came to 13 bases. CDR3 sequence reads: CASSQDLQEVNTGELFF. The CDR3 bases are TGCGCCAGCAGCCAAGACCTCCAGGAGGTTAACACCGGGGAGCTGTTTTTT.

This sequence joins TRBV11-2 and TRBJ2-5; 7 bases are shared with TRBD2. Germline assignment: CDR1 SGHAT and CDR2 FQNNGV. The CDR3 consists of 15 residues. Trimming took 11 bases from V and 1 from J; bases not matched to a gene: 13. The CDR3 DNA sequence: TGTGCCCCGGGCGGCAAGCGGGGCCCCCAAGAGACCCAGTACTTC. This translates into CAPGGKRGPQETQYF.

The rearrangement joins TRBV4-2 to TRBJ2-3; 13 bases match TRBD2. The CDR3 is 18 residues long. In germline, CDR1 is LGHNA, CDR2 YNFKEQ. V lost 3 bases, J lost 4 bases, and 10 bases stayed unmatched. CDR3 in DNA: TGTGCCAGCAGCCAGGCCCCTGGACTAGCGGGAGAGCCAGATACGCAGTATTTT. Translation gives CASSQAPGLAGEPDTQYF.

This clonotype was observed at least ten times. The chain carries TRBV12-3 or TRBV12-4 and TRBJ1-2, with D unresolved. This CDR3 spans 12 amino acids. The ends were cut back, 6 bases at V and 2 bases at J, with 7 bases in the middle. The CDR3 DNA reads as TGTGCCAGCAGCCTGGGGAACTATGGCTACACCTTC. This gives the protein CASSLGNYGYTF.

CDR3 region: CASSARTGMNTEAFF. CDR3 sequence (DNA): TGTGCCAGCAGCGCACGGACAGGGATGAACACTGAAGCTTTCTTT. V usage is TRBV9 and J usage is TRBJ1-1, with 8 positions matching TRBD1. Germline CDR1 SGDLS, CDR2 YYNGEE. Trimming at V came to 3 bases and at J to 0 bases, leaving 4 bases not matched to a gene. The CDR3 is 15 residues long. Variable domain in full (rest from reference TRBV9 and TRBJ1-1): DSGVTQTPKHLITATGQRVTLRCSPRSGDLSVYWYQQSLDQGLQFLIQYYNGEERAKGNILERFSAQQFPDLHSELNLSSLELGDSALYFCASSARTGMNTEAFFGQGTRLTVV.